A single sample is the source of the 13 T cell receptor beta chains below, sequenced in a study of T cells in Graves' hyperthyroidism and ophthalmopathy (dated by TCRdb to about 2019). Libraries were made using multiplex PCR. Instrument on record: Illumina HiSeq 2000. The TCR beta CDR3 regions were amplified from the RNA transcripts. The TCR CDR3 was subjected to a first round of RT-PCR using the HTBI primer set and the Qiagen OneStep RT-PCR kit. TCRdb took the public reads, trimmed them with fastp at Q25, ran MiXCR for clone calling and kept in-frame beta chains. Each entry merges the rows of one CDR3 protein and shows their most common DNA and genes. The sample table lists a few hundred thousand distinct CDR3 sequences, 25% of them with a count of one. Jointly, the top ten make up 70% to 75% of the sample. Sequencing input: blood. These receptors were collected from a man between 45 and 60 years old with Graves' hyperthyroidism.

The chain recombines TRBV6-1 with TRBJ1-2; D perhaps matches TRBD1 (5 bases). CDR1 is MNHNS, CDR2 SASEGT, per germline. Trimming left V 2 bases short and J 6 bases short, with 10 bases between. This CDR3 region has 13 residues. The CDR3 nucleotides are TGTGCCAGCAGTGAACAGGGTGGCAATGGCTACACCTTC. As protein: CASSEQGGNGYTF.

This clonotype was seen ten or more times. The chain carries TRBV24-1 and TRBJ1-1; no clear D gene. CDR3 length equals 13 residues. Trimming pared 7 bases from V and 3 bases from J, leaving 11 bases between. The germline gives CDR1 KGHDR, CDR2 SFDVKD. CDR3 DNA sequence: TGTGCCACCAGCCTGGCGGAGCACACTGAAGCTTTCTTT. Its protein product is CATSLAEHTEAFF.

The chain links TRBV7-2 to TRBJ2-7, with 10 positions matching TRBD2. The V and J ends lost 1 base and 0 bases, in that order; junction bases with no gene match: 12. The CDR3 runs to 19 residues. The germline V gene encodes CDR1 SGHTA and CDR2 FQGNSA. DNA of the CDR3: TGTGCCAGCAGCTTAGGAAGGCTTAGCGGGAGGTTAGGCTCCTACGAGCAGTACTTC. It codes for CASSLGRLSGRLGSYEQYF.

This clonotype was counted many times. The V gene is TRBV2, the J gene TRBJ2-1, with TRBD1 matching 9 bases. J gave up 0 bases and V 4 bases, and 4 bases lay outside the gene matches. CDR3 length: 16 residues. Per the germline V gene, CDR1 is SNHLY and CDR2 is FYNNEI. The CDR3 reads CASSAGQGHSYNEQFF. CDR3 nucleotides: TGTGCCAGCAGTGCAGGACAGGGGCACTCCTACAATGAGCAGTTCTTC.

V gene TRBV18 combines with J gene TRBJ1-1; D is perhaps TRBD1 (5 bases). Trimming took off 6 bases at V and 7 bases at J, with 15 bases between the two ends. CDR3 length: 13 amino acids. From germline, CDR1 is KGHSH and CDR2 LQKENI. CDR3 sequence: CASSPGRTGEAFF. In nucleotides, the CDR3 is TGTGCCAGCTCCCCGGGCAGAACAGGTGAAGCTTTCTTT.

This chain connects TRBV28 to TRBJ2-7, with 12 bases identical to TRBD2. Germline assignment: CDR1 MDHEN and CDR2 SYDVKM. This CDR3 region has 16 residues. J lost 1 base, V lost 4 bases, and 5 bases had no gene match. The CDR3: CASSSWTSGMSYEQYF. CDR3 nucleotides: TGTGCCAGCAGTTCCTGGACTAGCGGGATGTCCTACGAGCAGTACTTC. Complete variable domain (other parts from reference TRBV28 and TRBJ2-7): DVKVTQSSRYLVKRTGEKVFLECVQDMDHENMFWYRQDPGLGLRLIYFSYDVKMKEKGDIPEGYSVSREKKERFSLILESASTNQTSMYLCASSSWTSGMSYEQYFGPGTRLTVT.

About this clonotype itself: A much larger clone is a single base away; this may be a read error. The genes are TRBV19 and TRBJ1-1; 7 bases are a match to TRBD1. The CDR3 runs 12 residues. Per germline, CDR1 LNHDA and CDR2 SQIVND (reference sequence). V was clipped by 6 bases and J by 6 bases; unmatched bases: 4. Here the CDR3 DNA reads TGTGCCAGTAGCGACAGGGTTGCTGAAGCTTTCTTT. This translates into CASSDRVAEAFF.

This clonotype was counted between two and nine times. J is TRBJ2-5 and V is TRBV20-1; D call uncertain. V gave up 6 bases and J gave up 1 base, with 6 bases separating them. CDR3 size: 11 residues. Germline V gene sequence: CDR1 DFQATT, CDR2 SNEGSKA (reference sequence). CDR3 in DNA: TGCAGTGCCCCCCGCCAAGAGACCCAGTACTTC. The encoded protein is CSAPRQETQYF.

As to this clonotype: This may be a read error, as it is one base from a much larger clone. The chain has TRBV11-2 and TRBJ2-7, with TRBD1 matching 9 bases. V lost 5 bases, J lost 4 bases, and 15 bases stayed unmatched. CDR1 and CDR2 from the germline V gene are SGHAT and FQNNGV. This CDR3 contains 17 residues. Here the CDR3 reads CASSTSGTGPSVYEQYF. CDR3 in DNA: TGTGCCAGCAGCACATCCGGGACAGGGCCATCTGTTTACGAGCAGTACTTC.

The rearrangement joins TRBV20-1 to TRBJ2-3; D unresolved. The CDR3 length is 16 residues. With 3 bases removed from V and 0 bases from J, the gap between germline ends came to 16 bases. In germline, CDR1 is DFQATT, CDR2 SNEGSKA (reference sequence). The DNA for the CDR3 is TGCAGTGCTAGTTTGTGGGCTAGTGGGAGCACAGATACGCAGTATTTT. Translated, it gives CSASLWASGSTDTQYF.

This chain links TRBV20-1 with TRBJ2-7; D is unresolved. The V gene's germline CDR1 is DFQATT and CDR2 SNEGSKA (reference sequence). The V and J ends lost 3 bases and 2 bases respectively, with 8 bases between them. The CDR3 length is 12 residues. This CDR3 is CSASDGPYEQYF. CDR3 sequence (DNA): TGCAGTGCTAGTGACGGCCCCTACGAGCAGTACTTC.

This clonotype came up a few times. The chain is built from TRBV28 and TRBJ1-6, with D perhaps TRBD1 (5 bases). In germline, CDR1 is MDHEN, CDR2 SYDVKM. Trimming removed 9 bases at V and 8 bases at J, with 14 bases between. This CDR3 contains 13 residues. The CDR3 reads CASTGTDHSPLHF. Written as DNA, the CDR3 is TGTGCCAGTACGGGGACGGATCATTCACCCCTCCACTTT.

The V and J genes are TRBV3-1 and TRBJ1-1; D remains ambiguous. The germline CDR1 and CDR2 sequences are LGHDT and YNNKEL (reference sequence). Between the trimmed V and J ends, which lost 5 bases and 9 bases, there was a span of 19 bases. This CDR3 has 14 amino acids. Here the CDR3 reads CASSNLPEAAKAFF. The DNA of the CDR3 is TGTGCCAGCAGCAACCTCCCTGAGGCAGCAAAAGCTTTCTTT.